These 8 T cell receptor beta chains share one sample of origin, sequenced in a study of T cell responses to AZD1222 COVID-19 vaccine. Produced via immunoSEQ multiplex PCR; TCRdb's table is partial and in-frame only. The top ten hold around 3% of the sample, which has some 140,000 clones, roughly nine tenths seen once. Sequencing used peripheral blood, obtained on day 0 of AZD1222 vaccination. Receptor source: an adult in good health.

The rearrangement links TRBV7-2 to TRBJ1-5, with TRBD1 as a possible D gene (5 bases). Trimming removed 0 bases from V and 8 bases from J, with 8 bases in between. The CDR3 is 13 residues long. Germline loops: CDR1 SGHTA, CDR2 FQGNSA. The CDR3 sequence: CASSLAWGKPQHF. For the CDR3, the DNA is TGTGCCAGCAGCTTAGCGTGGGGGAAGCCCCAGCATTTT.

This clone was observed a few times. The chain uses TRBV6-5 and TRBJ2-6; D is unresolved. CDR1 MNHEY and CDR2 SVGAGI come from the germline V gene. There are 13 residues in the CDR3. V was cut by 8 bases and J by 0 bases, with 5 bases left in between. The CDR3: CASRSSGANVLTF. As DNA, the CDR3 is TGTGCCAGCCGATCCTCTGGGGCCAACGTCCTGACTTTC.

V gene TRBV6-5 combines with J gene TRBJ1-1; D call uncertain. V lost 2 bases, J lost 1 base, and 8 bases lay in between. Looked up from germline, CDR1 is MNHEY and CDR2 is SVGAGI. This CDR3 region has 14 residues. The CDR3 sequence: CASSYGSANTEAFF. CDR3 nucleotide sequence: TGTGCCAGCAGTTACGGCTCAGCGAACACTGAAGCTTTCTTT.

The chain carries TRBV7-2 and TRBJ2-5; D is unclear. The V end lost 4 bases, the J end lost 1 base, and 10 bases lay between the germline ends. The germline CDR1 and CDR2 sequences are SGHTA and FQGNSA. CDR3 size: 14 residues. The CDR3 bases are TGTGCCAGCAGCTCGATGACTGGCCAAGAGACCCAGTACTTC. Translated, it gives CASSSMTGQETQYF.

V usage is TRBV25-1 and J usage is TRBJ2-1; the D gene is possibly TRBD1 (5 bases). This CDR3 region has 11 residues. Trimming shortened V by 6 bases and J by 6 bases, and 6 bases separated the two germline ends. Germline assignment: CDR1 MGHDK and CDR2 SYGVNS. The CDR3 DNA reads TGTGCCAGCAGGGACATCAATGAGCAGTTCTTC. As protein: CASRDINEQFF.

The chain carries TRBV28 and TRBJ1-2; D is uncertain. Trimming removed 1 base from V and 7 bases from J, with 13 bases in between. The CDR3 has 14 residues. CDR1 and CDR2 from the germline V gene are MDHEN and SYDVKM. In DNA, the CDR3 is TGTGCCAGCAGTTTATTTGCGGGAACCGGTGGCTACACCTTC. This translates into CASSLFAGTGGYTF.

This clone came up a few times. The CDR3 sequence is CASSLALTGIYGYTF. CDR3 bases: TGTGCCAGCAGCTTAGCCCTGACAGGGATCTATGGCTACACCTTC. The chain employs TRBV7-9 and TRBJ1-2; 7 nucleotides match TRBD1. The germline V gene has CDR1 SEHNR and CDR2 FQNEAQ (reference sequence). V lost 0 bases, J lost 4 bases, and 5 bases stayed unmatched. This CDR3 is 15 amino acids long.

The chain joins TRBV7-2 to TRBJ2-6, with D perhaps assigned TRBD1 or TRBD2 (5 bases each). The V gene lost 4 bases and the J gene lost 0 bases, with 13 bases spanning the gap. The germline V gene encodes CDR1 SGHTA and CDR2 FQGNSA. The CDR3 is 17 residues long. Here the CDR3 reads CASSSGTGSSGANVLTF. DNA for the CDR3: TGTGCCAGCAGCTCGGGGACGGGGAGCTCTGGGGCCAACGTCCTGACTTTC. Variable domain in full (rest from reference TRBV7-2 and TRBJ2-6): GAGVSQSPSNKVTEKGKDVELRCDPISGHTALYWYRQSLGQGLEFLIYFQGNSAPDKSGLPSDRFSAERTGGSVSTLTIQRTQQEDSAVYLCASSSGTGSSGANVLTFGAGSRLTVL.